The following is a T cell receptor (beta chain) sequence with its context. Its target is unknown. Other DNA sequences within the sample encode an identical CDR3. This sample is drawn from a study of beta chain features in type 1 diabetes. Background on the study: Age and gender were similar between patients and healthy donors, as were cell yields.

There was one heparinised blood draw per donor, averaging approximately 120 mL. Study observations and caveats: In cDNA sequencing, cells with high TCR expression could be over-represented. A PCR bias possibly favoring shorter templates would apply equally to patients and controls. When Type 1 diabetes patients were examined, their TCRB CDR3s proved moderately but significantly shorter in all four CD4+ subsets.

The CDR3 spans 13 residues. V was shortened by 0 bases and J by 3 bases, with 5 bases between the two germline ends. Germline CDR1 is SGDLS and CDR2 is YYNGEE. Since all of the isolated RNA was reverse transcribed, expressed TCRB transcripts were what got sequenced. Data came from immunoSEQ multiplex PCR; TCRdb stores just in-frame clones and leaves some out. The sample yields under 350,000 clones, less than 30% seen once. The clonotype was recovered from a woman in her twenties or thirties with type 1 diabetes. Input material: naive CD4+ T cells from blood. The rearrangement joins TRBV9 to TRBJ2-3, with D hard to call. CDR3 in amino acids: CASSVGGTDTQYF. CDR3 bases: TGTGCCAGCAGCGTAGGCGGAACAGATACGCAGTATTTT. The full variable domain, completed using reference TRBV9 and TRBJ2-3, is DSGVTQTPKHLITATGQRVTLRCSPRSGDLSVYWYQQSLDQGLQFLIQYYNGEERAKGNILERFSAQQFPDLHSELNLSSLELGDSALYFCASSVGGTDTQYFGPGTRLTVL.